This T cell receptor beta chain was sequenced for a study of blood T cell repertoires in COVID-19. In the study overall: T cells, B-cell-depleted T cells, or PBMCs supplied cDNA or gDNA.

Those enrolled, adults aged roughly 18 to 89 years, came from about two dozen US areas. Participant reports of clinical history set cohort assignment. Original handling: Cell counts per sample came from amplifying reference gene primers. Measured with immunoSEQ multiplex PCR; TCRdb has only the in-frame clones, and not every one. V, J and clone size derive from that table, while D and trimming were established from the DNA sequence. The top ten clones hold 0.9% to 1% of a sample with 300,000 to 400,000 clones, approximately 88% of them seen once. Germline V gene lookup returns CDR1 MGHDK and CDR2 SYGVNS. The CDR3 covers 16 residues. The trim removed 2 bases at V and 8 bases at J, leaving 11 bases unmatched.

Sequenced: PBMCs or T cells enriched from blood (not recorded which). This sequence was found in a woman in her 30s with acute COVID-19. V usage is TRBV25-1 and J usage is TRBJ2-1; the match to TRBD1 covers 8 bases. CDR3 sequence: CASSEARGLSRYEQFF. CDR3 sequence (DNA): TGTGCCAGCAGTGAAGCCAGGGGGCTTTCTCGGTATGAGCAGTTCTTC.